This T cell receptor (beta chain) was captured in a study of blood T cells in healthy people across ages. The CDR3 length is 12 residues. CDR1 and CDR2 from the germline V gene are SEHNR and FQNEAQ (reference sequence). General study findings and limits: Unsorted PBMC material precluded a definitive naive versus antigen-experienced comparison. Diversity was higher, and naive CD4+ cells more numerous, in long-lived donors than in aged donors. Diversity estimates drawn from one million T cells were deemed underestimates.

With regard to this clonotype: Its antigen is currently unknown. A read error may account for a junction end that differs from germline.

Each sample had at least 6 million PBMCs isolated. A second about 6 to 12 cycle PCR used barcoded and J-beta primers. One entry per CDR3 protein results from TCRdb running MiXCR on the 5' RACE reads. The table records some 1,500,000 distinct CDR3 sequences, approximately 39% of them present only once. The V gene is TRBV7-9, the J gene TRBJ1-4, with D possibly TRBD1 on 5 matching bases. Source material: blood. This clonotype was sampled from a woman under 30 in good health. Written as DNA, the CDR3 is TGTGCCAGCGCCCCAGGGAATGAAAAGCTGTTTTTT. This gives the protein CASAPGNEKLFF.